Reported below is one T cell receptor (beta chain). What it binds is not known. The entry originates in a study of a mutant IDH1 vaccine in newly diagnosed glioma. About the study: Treated patients had a mean age of about 40 years and an approximately 62% male, around 40% female split. Receipt of radiotherapy, temozolomide, or both preceded the study, and most received both. Study-wide results and caveats: Vaccine-induced immune responses were detected in about 95% of patients.

Sequencing used immunoSEQ multiplex PCR; TCRdb keeps in-frame clones, though not all of them. The sample includes approximately 25,000 clones, just over 90% of them seen just once. The time point denotes: baseline, week 1 (first vaccination visit). Treatment: pre-vaccination baseline after standard-of-care therapy. The study enrolled donors with new WHO grade 3 or 4 IDH1-mutant, ATRX-lost astrocytomas. The CDR3 has 15 residues. Germline V gives CDR1 SEHNR, CDR2 FQNEAQ (reference sequence). V trimming: 5 bases; J trimming: 8 bases; junction bases outside the gene matches: 7. The origin of this receptor is a man aged 40-55 years with glioma. This sequence joins TRBV7-9 and TRBJ1-4; 11 nucleotides match TRBD1. The material sequenced was PBMCs, taken from a glioma patient treated with radiotherapy, temozolomide or both. This chain's CDR3 is CASSPGGDRGEKLFF. The CDR3 nucleotides are TGTGCCAGCAGCCCGGGAGGGGACAGGGGGGAAAAACTGTTTTTT.